Listed below are T cell receptor beta chains from one sample, sequenced in a study of cytomegalovirus exposure and HLA in healthy donors. TCRdb keeps only in-frame clones here, not all; method: immunoSEQ multiplex PCR. The data contain 180,000 or so clones, 75% to 85% of them singletons. The sequencing sample was made of PBMCs. The receptors shown here come from a man aged 18 to 30 in good health and CMV-seronegative. The CDR3 runs from the conserved cysteine through the conserved F or W. Fields, in order: D gene, clone size, CDR3 length, J gene, V gene, CDR3 protein, CDR3 DNA. The D gene is left open where the match is weak. Clone size, where shown, is once, few, many, or a class for clones that have expanded.

- - 14 TRBJ1-1 TRBV7-2 CASSLVLRGSEAFF TGTGCCAGCAGCTTAGTACTCAGGGGATCCGAGGCTTTCTTT
TRBD2 - 16 TRBJ2-5 TRBV10-2 CASTQTSGGARKTQYF TGCGCCAGCACCCAGACTAGCGGGGGGGCCAGGAAGACCCAGTACTTC
TRBD1 - 14 TRBJ1-2 TRBV5-8 CASSLGQGRTGYTF TGTGCCAGCAGCTTGGGACAGGGAAGGACTGGCTACACCTTC
- - 14 TRBJ1-1 TRBV5-1 CASSLGGPGTEAFF TGCGCCAGCAGCTTGGGGGGGCCTGGCACTGAAGCTTTCTTT
TRBD1 - 14 TRBJ2-2 TRBV30 CAWRGQTNTGELFF TGTGCCTGGAGGGGACAGACGAACACCGGGGAGCTGTTTTTT
TRBD1 - 13 TRBJ1-5 TRBV7-9 CASSYGQGDPQHF TGTGCCAGCAGTTACGGACAGGGGGACCCCCAGCATTTT
TRBD1 once 13 TRBJ1-1 TRBV30 CARDRGVPPEAFF TGTGCCAGAGACAGGGGGGTGCCACCTGAAGCTTTCTTT
TRBD1 - 14 TRBJ2-7 TRBV27 CASSSGTGNHEQYF TGTGCCAGCAGTTCGGGGACAGGGAATCACGAGCAGTACTTC
TRBD1 - 15 TRBJ1-5 TRBV19 CASSMGQGGRQPQHF TGTGCCAGTAGTATGGGACAGGGCGGACGGCAGCCCCAGCATTTT
- - 14 TRBJ1-5 TRBV7-9 CASSSTDSNQPQHF TGTGCCAGCAGCTCTACAGATAGCAATCAGCCCCAGCATTTT
TRBD2 - 16 TRBJ2-1 TRBV5-1 CASSLVGLAGVNEQFF TGCGCCAGCAGCTTGGTGGGACTAGCGGGAGTGAATGAGCAGTTCTTC
- - 14 TRBJ2-7 TRBV5-1 CASSLGREHYEQYF TGCGCCAGCAGCTTAGGCAGGGAACACTACGAGCAGTACTTC
TRBD1 - 13 TRBJ1-5 TRBV2 CASAKGAGQPQHF TGTGCCAGCGCCAAGGGGGCAGGTCAGCCCCAGCATTTT
TRBD1 - 16 TRBJ1-6 TRBV5-1 CASSSSGTGGHSPLHF TGCGCCAGCAGCTCCTCCGGGACAGGGGGGCATTCACCCCTCCACTTT
- - 12 TRBJ1-2 TRBV28 CASTGGYYGYTF TGTGCCAGTACGGGGGGGTACTATGGCTACACCTTC
- - 14 TRBJ2-2 TRBV5-1 CASSLGGSAGELFF TGCGCCAGCAGCTTGGGGGGTAGCGCCGGGGAGCTGTTTTTT
TRBD2 - 15 TRBJ2-5 TRBV28 CASSPSGGRQETQYF TGTGCCAGCAGTCCTAGCGGGGGCCGCCAAGAGACCCAGTACTTC
TRBD1 - 16 TRBJ2-2 TRBV7-8 CASSPRQGARAGELFF TGTGCCAGCAGCCCTAGACAGGGGGCGCGGGCCGGGGAGCTGTTTTTT
TRBD1 - 15 TRBJ2-1 TRBV14 CASSRLGQGAGEQFF TGTGCCAGCAGCCGGCTGGGACAGGGGGCGGGGGAGCAGTTCTTC
- - 12 TRBJ2-7 TRBV29-1 CSVVRPNYEQYF TGCAGCGTTGTGCGGCCCAACTACGAGCAGTACTTC
TRBD1 once 13 TRBJ2-3 TRBV6-4 CASSRTGPDTQYF TGTGCCAGCAGCCGGACAGGACCTGATACGCAGTATTTT
TRBD1 - 14 TRBJ2-7 TRBV10-3 CAIKGDRGSYEQYF TGTGCCATCAAGGGGGACAGGGGATCCTACGAGCAGTACTTC
TRBD1 - 13 TRBJ1-6 TRBV2 CASRDSGGSPLHF TGTGCCAGCAGGGACTCAGGGGGTTCACCCCTCCACTTT
- - 13 TRBJ2-3 TRBV7-2 CASSLWTGGTQYF TGTGCCAGCAGCCTCTGGACAGGAGGGACGCAGTATTTT
- few 14 TRBJ1-1 TRBV19 CASSPLDKNTEAFF TGTGCCAGTAGTCCTCTGGACAAGAACACTGAAGCTTTCTTT
TRBD2 - 16 TRBJ2-2 TRBV5-4 CASSLGSGANTGELFF TGTGCCAGCAGCTTGGGTAGCGGGGCTAACACCGGGGAGCTGTTTTTT
TRBD1 few 12 TRBJ1-1 TRBV5-8 CASSATGAEAFF TGTGCCAGCAGCGCCACAGGGGCCGAAGCTTTCTTT
- - 13 TRBJ2-5 TRBV6-1 CASSEHQQETQYF TGTGCCAGCAGTGAACACCAGCAAGAGACCCAGTACTTC
- - 16 TRBJ1-5 TRBV4-2 CASSQERVGANQPQHF TGTGCCAGCAGCCAAGAACGGGTAGGGGCCAATCAGCCCCAGCATTTT